Listed below are T cell receptor beta chains from one sample, sequenced in a study of long-term antiretroviral therapy in people with HIV. Only in-frame clones appear in the TCRdb table, and some are missing; sequencing was by immunoSEQ multiplex PCR. This sample has over 30,000 clones, with 97% found just once. The input for sequencing was unsorted PBMCs, taken 6.9 years after starting antiretroviral therapy. The source of these receptors is a young man with HIV. The CDR3 runs from the conserved cysteine through the conserved F or W. D genes are given only for firm matches. Size values are once, few and many counts, or a class for expanded clones, and some rows have none.

TRBV10-3,TRBD1,NA,TRBJ1-6,CAISRTGEYNSPLHF,TGTGCCATCAGTCGCACAGGGGAATATAATTCACCCCTCCACTTT
TRBV30,NA,NA,TRBJ2-1,CAWSVQSGDEQFF,TGTGCCTGGAGTGTACAGTCCGGCGATGAGCAGTTCTTC
TRBV4-1,TRBD1,NA,TRBJ1-1,CASSQGQGHPYTEAFF,TGCGCCAGCAGCCAAGGACAGGGCCACCCCTACACTGAAGCTTTCTTT
TRBV11-3,TRBD1,NA,TRBJ1-1,CASSQWDRGRGNTEAFF,TGTGCCAGCAGCCAGTGGGACAGGGGGCGCGGGAACACTGAAGCTTTCTTT
TRBV7-9,NA,NA,TRBJ2-7,CASSPTARLGQYF,TGTGCCAGCAGCCCGACTGCCCGACTCGGGCAGTACTTC
TRBV5-5,NA,NA,TRBJ1-3,CASSLGGDTGNTIYF,TGTGCCAGCAGCTTGGGAGGGGATACTGGAAACACCATATATTTT
TRBV7-9,NA,NA,TRBJ1-1,CASSLRGRGTEAFF,TGTGCCAGCAGCTTACGGGGGCGCGGCACTGAAGCTTTCTTT
TRBV6-1,NA,NA,TRBJ2-1,CASSERGSEQFF,TGTGCCAGCAGTGAACGGGGGAGTGAGCAGTTCTTC
TRBV7-6,NA,NA,TRBJ2-3,CASSFSGPVTDTQYF,TGTGCCAGCAGCTTTAGCGGACCCGTCACAGATACGCAGTATTTT
TRBV5-4,TRBD2,NA,TRBJ2-1,CASSASGGSYNEQFF,TGTGCCAGCAGCGCTAGCGGGGGCTCCTACAATGAGCAGTTCTTC
TRBV6-1,TRBD1,NA,TRBJ1-2,CASSPTGGFGYTF,TGTGCCAGCAGCCCGACAGGGGGATTTGGCTACACCTTC
TRBV6-6,NA,once,TRBJ1-5,CASSSSDSPLGPQHF,TGTGCCAGCAGCTCCTCCGACAGCCCCCTGGGGCCCCAGCATTTT
TRBV21-1,NA,NA,TRBJ1-5,CASRGGQGARGVREPQHF,TGTGCCAGCAGGGGGGGACAGGGGGCACGTGGAGTCAGGGAGCCCCAGCATTTT
TRBV9,NA,NA,TRBJ1-1,CASSNRGVAFF,TGTGCCAGCAGCAATAGGGGTGTAGCTTTCTTT
TRBV7-2,NA,NA,TRBJ2-3,CASSLDGWTQYF,TGTGCCAGCAGCTTAGATGGATGGACGCAGTATTTT
TRBV19,NA,NA,TRBJ2-3,CASSGETSTDTQYF,TGTGCCAGTAGCGGGGAAACTAGCACAGATACGCAGTATTTT